This paragraph reports one T cell receptor beta chain. Its target is unknown. Germline V gene lookup returns CDR1 SEHNR and CDR2 FQNEAQ (reference sequence). V lost 2 bases to trimming and J lost 3 bases, with 11 bases between them. This CDR3 has 14 amino acids. The data originate from a study of human T cells and chemical hapten exposure. Study observations and caveats: PT1 expanded TCR counts and patch test score were linked, and their correlation was positive. TCRs at high frequency, those above 1 in 1000, did not change with DPC sensitization.

The library tagged each cDNA molecule with unique molecular identifiers. In TCRdb, the RACE reads were re-called with MiXCR into one record per CDR3 protein. The data show 35,000 to 50,000 distinct CDR3 sequences, roughly 12% seen once. Regarding time point: pre-sensitization, week 0. Described treatment: therapeutic diphenylcyclopropenone sensitization with weekly scalp DPC. Ahead of each patch test application, blood was drawn. The origin of this receptor is a woman in her 30s with alopecia areata. Some clones in this sample may be carry-over from other donors' samples. The sample consisted of whole blood, taken in connection with sensitization to the hapten diphenylcyclopropenone (DPC). V and J are TRBV7-9 and TRBJ2-7; D not resolved. Written as DNA, the CDR3 is TGTGCCAGCAGCTTATACCCTGGTAGCTACGAGCAGTACTTC. Translating it yields CASSLYPGSYEQYF.